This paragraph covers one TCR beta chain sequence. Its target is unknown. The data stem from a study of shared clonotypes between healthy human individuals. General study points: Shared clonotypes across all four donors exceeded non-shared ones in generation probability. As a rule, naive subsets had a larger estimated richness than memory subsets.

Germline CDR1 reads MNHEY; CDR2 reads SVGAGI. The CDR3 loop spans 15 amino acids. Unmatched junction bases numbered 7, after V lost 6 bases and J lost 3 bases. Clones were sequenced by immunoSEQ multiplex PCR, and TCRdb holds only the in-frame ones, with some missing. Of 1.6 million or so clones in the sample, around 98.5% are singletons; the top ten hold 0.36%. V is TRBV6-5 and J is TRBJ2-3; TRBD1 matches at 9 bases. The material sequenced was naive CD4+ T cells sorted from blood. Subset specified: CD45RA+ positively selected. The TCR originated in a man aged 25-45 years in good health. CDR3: CASRRPGQGTDTQYF. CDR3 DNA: TGTGCCAGCAGAAGACCGGGACAGGGTACAGATACGCAGTATTTT.